This T cell receptor (beta chain) was obtained from a study of post-analysis software for immune sequencing data. Regarding the study as a whole: In patients, about five TRBV segments were more frequent than in controls, with TRBV5-6, TRBV5-1 and TRBV20-1 among them.

TCR beta libraries were prepared from cDNA with unique molecular identifiers. TCRdb analysed the PCR reads with MiXCR anew, one entry per CDR3 protein. The table records 400,000 to 500,000 distinct CDR3 sequences, about 39% of them present only once. The CDR3 loop spans 14 amino acids. Deletions cut 5 bases from V and 0 bases from J, with 10 bases between. With regard to this clonotype: Its antigen is unknown.

The TCR was taken from a girl between 2 and 10 years old with multiple sclerosis. The sample was blood. The chain couples TRBV12-3 or TRBV12-4 to TRBJ1-2; TRBD1 is a possible D gene (6 bases). The CDR3 is CASSQDSSNYGYTF. CDR3 in DNA: TGTGCCAGCAGTCAGGACAGCTCTAACTATGGCTACACCTTC.